This entry is about one T cell receptor beta chain. From germline, CDR1 is MNHEY and CDR2 SMNVEV (reference sequence). CDR3 size: 12 residues. V shed 5 bases and J shed 4 bases, with 8 bases lying between them. The assay was immunoSEQ multiplex PCR, and TCRdb's table has in-frame clones only and misses some. The sample holds fewer than 150,000 clones, about 95% seen once. The sample originates from a study of T cell changes during pregnancy in multiple sclerosis. The chain recombines TRBV27 with TRBJ2-5, with D hard to call. Sequenced material: peripheral blood, taken after pregnancy. The sequence was obtained from a female donor with multiple sclerosis, enrolled in a pregnancy study. The CDR3 protein is CASSRQGETQYF. The DNA of the CDR3 is TGTGCCAGCAGTCGACAAGGAGAGACCCAGTACTTC.